The TCR beta chain described here comes from a study of OX40 agonist ivuxolimab in advanced cancers. Study in general: Ivuxolimab, which is an agonistic anti-OX40 (CD134) antibody, was administered to the patients. Age averaged around 60 years (range about 23 to 85), and approximately 80% were male. Broader study findings: It was not determined which antigens were specifically recognized by the peripheral T cells that had undergone clonal expansion.

With respect to this clone: The antigen remains undetermined.

Measured with immunoSEQ multiplex PCR; TCRdb has only the in-frame clones, and not every one. The profile shows 72,000 or so clones, 87% of them singletons. Germline values: CDR1 MNHEY, CDR2 SVGAGI. This CDR3 has 14 amino acids. V lost 2 bases and J 6 bases, leaving 14 bases between the germline ends. The receptor comes from an adult with an advanced solid tumor such as melanoma, head and neck, liver or kidney cancer. This rearrangement joins TRBV6-5 to TRBJ2-7, with D perhaps matching TRBD2 (6 bases). This material consisted of CD4+ or CD8+ T cells sorted from blood, taken in a trial of the OX40 agonist ivuxolimab. The CDR3 spells CASSYGRGVREQYF. CDR3 coding DNA: TGTGCCAGCAGTTACGGGCGCGGGGTACGCGAGCAGTACTTC.